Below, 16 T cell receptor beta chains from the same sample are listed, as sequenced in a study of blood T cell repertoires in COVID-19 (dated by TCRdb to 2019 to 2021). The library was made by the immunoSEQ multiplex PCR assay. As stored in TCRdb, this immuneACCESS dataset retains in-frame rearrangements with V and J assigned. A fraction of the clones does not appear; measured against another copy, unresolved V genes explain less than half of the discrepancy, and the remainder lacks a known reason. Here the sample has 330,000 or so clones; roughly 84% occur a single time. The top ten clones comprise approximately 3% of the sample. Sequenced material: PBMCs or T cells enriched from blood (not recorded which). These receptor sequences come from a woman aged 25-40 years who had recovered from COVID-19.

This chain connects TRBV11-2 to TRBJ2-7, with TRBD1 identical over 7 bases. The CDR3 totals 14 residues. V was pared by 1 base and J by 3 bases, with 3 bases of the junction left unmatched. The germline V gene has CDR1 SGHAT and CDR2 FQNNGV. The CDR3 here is CASSLATGDYEQYF. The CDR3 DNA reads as TGTGCCAGCAGCTTAGCCACAGGGGACTACGAGCAGTACTTC.

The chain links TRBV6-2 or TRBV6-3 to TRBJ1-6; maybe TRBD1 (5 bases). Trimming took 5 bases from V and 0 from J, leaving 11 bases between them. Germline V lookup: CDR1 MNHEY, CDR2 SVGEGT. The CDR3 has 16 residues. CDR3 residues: CASSQRQSSYNSPLHF. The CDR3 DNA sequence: TGTGCCAGCAGTCAACGACAGAGCTCCTATAATTCACCCCTCCACTTT.

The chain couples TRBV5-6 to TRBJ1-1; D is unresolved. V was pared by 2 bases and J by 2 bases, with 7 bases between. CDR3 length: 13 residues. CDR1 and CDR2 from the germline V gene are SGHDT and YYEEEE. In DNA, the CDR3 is TGTGCCAGCAGCTTCCTTAGCAACACTGAAGCTTTCTTT. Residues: CASSFLSNTEAFF.

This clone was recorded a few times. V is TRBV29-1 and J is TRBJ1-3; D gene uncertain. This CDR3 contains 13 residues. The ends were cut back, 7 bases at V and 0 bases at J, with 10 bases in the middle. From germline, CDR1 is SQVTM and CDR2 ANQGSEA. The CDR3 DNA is TGCAGCGCCGCAGGCTTCTCTGGAAACACCATATATTTT. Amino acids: CSAAGFSGNTIYF.

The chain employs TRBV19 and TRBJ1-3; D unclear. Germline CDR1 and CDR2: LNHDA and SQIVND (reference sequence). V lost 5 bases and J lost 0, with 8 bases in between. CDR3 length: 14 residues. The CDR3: CASSPYSSGNTIYF. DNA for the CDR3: TGTGCCAGTAGTCCATACAGCTCTGGAAACACCATATATTTT. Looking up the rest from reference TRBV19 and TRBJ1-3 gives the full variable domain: DGGITQSPKYLFRKEGQNVTLSCEQNLNHDAMYWYRQDPGQGLRLIYYSQIVNDFQKGDIAEGYSVSREKKESFPLTVTSAQKNPTAFYLCASSPYSSGNTIYFGEGSWLTVV.

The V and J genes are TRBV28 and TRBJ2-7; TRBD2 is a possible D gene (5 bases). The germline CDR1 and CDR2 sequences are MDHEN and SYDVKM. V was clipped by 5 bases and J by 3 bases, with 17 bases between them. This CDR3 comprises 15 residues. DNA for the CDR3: TGTGCCAGCAGTCCTCGGAGGAGTCGAGGCTACGAGCAGTACTTC. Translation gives CASSPRRSRGYEQYF. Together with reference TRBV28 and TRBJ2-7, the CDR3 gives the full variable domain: DVKVTQSSRYLVKRTGEKVFLECVQDMDHENMFWYRQDPGLGLRLIYFSYDVKMKEKGDIPEGYSVSREKKERFSLILESASTNQTSMYLCASSPRRSRGYEQYFGPGTRLTVT.

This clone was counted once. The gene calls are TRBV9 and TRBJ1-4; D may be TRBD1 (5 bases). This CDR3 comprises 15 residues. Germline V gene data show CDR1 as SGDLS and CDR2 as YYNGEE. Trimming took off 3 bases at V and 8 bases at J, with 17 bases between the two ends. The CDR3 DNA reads TGTGCCAGCAGCGGGGGGAGGCAGGGTTACGAAAAACTGTTTTTT. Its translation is CASSGGRQGYEKLFF.

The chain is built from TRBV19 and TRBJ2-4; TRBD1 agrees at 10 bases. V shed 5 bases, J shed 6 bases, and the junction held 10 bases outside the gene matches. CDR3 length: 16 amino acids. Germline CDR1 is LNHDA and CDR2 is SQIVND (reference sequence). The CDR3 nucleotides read TGTGCCAGTAGTGAGACAGGGGGCTGGATGGGAAACATTCAGTACTTC. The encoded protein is CASSETGGWMGNIQYF. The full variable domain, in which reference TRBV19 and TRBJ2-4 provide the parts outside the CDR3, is DGGITQSPKYLFRKEGQNVTLSCEQNLNHDAMYWYRQDPGQGLRLIYYSQIVNDFQKGDIAEGYSVSREKKESFPLTVTSAQKNPTAFYLCASSETGGWMGNIQYFGAGTRLSVL.

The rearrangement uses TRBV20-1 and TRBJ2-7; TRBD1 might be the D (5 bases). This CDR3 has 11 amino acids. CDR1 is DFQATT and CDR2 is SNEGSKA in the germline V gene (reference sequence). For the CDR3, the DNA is TGCAGCGAGGCAGGGTTAGAGGAGCAGTACTTC. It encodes CSEAGLEEQYF.

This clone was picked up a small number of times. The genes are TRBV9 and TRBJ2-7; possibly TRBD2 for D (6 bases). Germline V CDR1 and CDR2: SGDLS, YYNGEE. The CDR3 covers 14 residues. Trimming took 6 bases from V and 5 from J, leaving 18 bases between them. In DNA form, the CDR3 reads TGTGCCAGCACCCTGCTGGAGGGGCGAAACGAGCAGTACTTC. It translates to CASTLLEGRNEQYF. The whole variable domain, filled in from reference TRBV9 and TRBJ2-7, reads DSGVTQTPKHLITATGQRVTLRCSPRSGDLSVYWYQQSLDQGLQFLIQYYNGEERAKGNILERFSAQQFPDLHSELNLSSLELGDSALYFCASTLLEGRNEQYFGPGTRLTVT.

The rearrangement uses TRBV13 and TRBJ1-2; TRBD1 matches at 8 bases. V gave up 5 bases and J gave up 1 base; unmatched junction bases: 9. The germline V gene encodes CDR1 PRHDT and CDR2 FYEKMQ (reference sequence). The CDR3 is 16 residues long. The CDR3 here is CASSTAQGAHNYGYTF. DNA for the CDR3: TGTGCCAGCAGCACAGCCCAGGGGGCGCATAACTATGGCTACACCTTC.

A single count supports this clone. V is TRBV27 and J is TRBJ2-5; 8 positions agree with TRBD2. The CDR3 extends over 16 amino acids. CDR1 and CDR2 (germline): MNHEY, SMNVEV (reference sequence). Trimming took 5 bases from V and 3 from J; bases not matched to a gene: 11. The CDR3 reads CASSGPAGGPEETQYF. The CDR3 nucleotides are TGTGCCAGCAGTGGCCCGGCGGGGGGCCCTGAAGAGACCCAGTACTTC.

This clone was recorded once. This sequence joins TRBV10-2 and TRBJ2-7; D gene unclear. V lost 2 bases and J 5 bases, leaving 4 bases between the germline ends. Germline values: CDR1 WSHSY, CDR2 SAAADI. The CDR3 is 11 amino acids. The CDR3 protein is CASSEGHEQYF. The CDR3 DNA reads TGCGCCAGCAGTGAGGGCCACGAGCAGTACTTC.

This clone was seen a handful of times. The CDR3 sequence is CASSPPTQMNTEAFF. For the CDR3, the DNA is TGTGCCAGCTCACCCCCGACACAAATGAACACTGAAGCTTTCTTT. The chain joins TRBV18 to TRBJ1-1; D unresolved. The V and J ends lost 3 bases and 0 bases respectively, with 11 bases between them. Germline V gene sequence: CDR1 KGHSH, CDR2 LQKENI. The CDR3 extends over 15 amino acids.

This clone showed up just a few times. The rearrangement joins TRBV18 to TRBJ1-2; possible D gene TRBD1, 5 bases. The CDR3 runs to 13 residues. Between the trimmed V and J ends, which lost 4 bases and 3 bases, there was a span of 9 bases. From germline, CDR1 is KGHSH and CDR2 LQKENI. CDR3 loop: CASSLDRDYGYTF. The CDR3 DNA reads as TGTGCCAGCTCACTTGACAGAGACTATGGCTACACCTTC. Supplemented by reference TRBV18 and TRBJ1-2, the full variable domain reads NAGVMQNPRHLVRRRGQEARLRCSPMKGHSHVYWYRQLPEEGLKFMVYLQKENIIDESGMPKERFSAEFPKEGPSILRIQQVVRGDSAAYFCASSLDRDYGYTFGSGTRLTVV.

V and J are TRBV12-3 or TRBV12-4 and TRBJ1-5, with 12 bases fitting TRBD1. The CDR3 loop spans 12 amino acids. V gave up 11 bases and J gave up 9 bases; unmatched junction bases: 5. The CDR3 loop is CAEGTGGLPQHF. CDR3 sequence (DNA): TGTGCCGAGGGGACAGGGGGCTTGCCCCAGCATTTT.